Following are 31 T cell receptor beta chains from one sample sequenced in a study of human T cells and chemical hapten exposure. TCRdb passed the RACE reads through MiXCR, listing each CDR3 protein once. This sample has about 110,000 distinct CDR3 sequences, with approximately 10% found just once. Time point given: patch test 1, 2 weeks after DPC sensitization. As to treatment: therapeutic diphenylcyclopropenone sensitization with weekly scalp DPC. Source: whole blood, taken in connection with sensitization to the hapten diphenylcyclopropenone (DPC). These receptors were taken from a woman aged 40 to 49 with alopecia areata. Some clones in this sample may be carry-over from other donors' samples.

J is TRBJ2-1 and V is TRBV20-1; D not resolved. This CDR3 region has 15 residues. The V gene lost 6 bases and the J gene lost 0 bases, with 15 bases spanning the gap. Germline CDR1 and CDR2: DFQATT and SNEGSKA (reference sequence). This CDR3 reads CSADPAPSSYNEQFF. The CDR3 bases are TGCAGTGCCGATCCAGCCCCCTCCTCCTACAATGAGCAGTTCTTC.

This clonotype was recorded once. The V gene is TRBV6-2 or TRBV6-3, the J gene TRBJ2-7; no definite D call. V lost 0 bases and J lost 1, with 13 bases in between. CDR1 is MNHEY and CDR2 is SVGEGT in the germline V gene. CDR3 length equals 16 residues. The CDR3 DNA follows: TGTGCCAGCAGTTACTCGGCCAGGACCATATCCTACGAGCAGTACTTC. This codes for CASSYSARTISYEQYF.

This clonotype has more than one count but fewer than ten. This chain links TRBV29-1 with TRBJ2-7, with unresolved D. Germline loops: CDR1 SQVTM, CDR2 ANQGSEA. V lost 4 bases, J lost 7 bases, and 11 bases lay in between. The CDR3 has 11 residues. The CDR3 bases are TGCAGCGTTGGGCAGACCAGGGAGCAGTACTTC. Translating gives CSVGQTREQYF.

The rearrangement joins TRBV20-1 to TRBJ1-5; 7 nucleotides agree with TRBD1. The junction had 13 bases not matched to a gene; V was cut back by 6 bases and J by 5 bases. Germline V gene data show CDR1 as DFQATT and CDR2 as SNEGSKA (reference sequence). The length of the CDR3 is 15 residues. CDR3 in DNA: TGCAGTGCAACCGCGGCAGGGGGTCGCTATCAGCCCCAGCATTTT. Translation: CSATAAGGRYQPQHF.

This clonotype showed up many times. The rearrangement uses TRBV7-8 and TRBJ2-3; TRBD1 is a possible D gene (5 bases). This CDR3 is 13 amino acids long. The germline V and J ends were trimmed by 5 bases and 2 bases, with 8 bases remaining between them. Germline V gene sequence: CDR1 SGHVS, CDR2 FQNEAQ. DNA for the CDR3: TGTGCCAGCAGCGGACACTCCACAGATACGCAGTATTTT. It codes for CASSGHSTDTQYF.

Of note for this clonotype: This clone may be a read error of a much larger clone one base away. The V gene is TRBV7-2, the J gene TRBJ1-2; perhaps TRBD1 as D (5 bases). There are 13 residues in the CDR3. Germline V lookup: CDR1 SGHTA, CDR2 FQGNSA. CDR3 DNA: TGTGCCAGCAGCCCGTCTGGGGCCTCTGGCTTCACCTTC. Translating gives CASSPSGASGFTF.

The chain employs TRBV29-1 and TRBJ2-7; TRBD1 aligns across 9 bases. The V gene's germline CDR1 is SQVTM and CDR2 ANQGSEA. This CDR3 has 13 residues. V was pared by 3 bases and J by 3 bases, with 3 bases of the junction left unmatched. In nucleotides, the CDR3 is TGCAGCGTTGACAAGGGACAGGGCTACGAGCAGTACTTC. As protein: CSVDKGQGYEQYF.

This clonotype was seen many times. This sequence joins TRBV6-2 or TRBV6-3 and TRBJ1-1; 8 bases fit TRBD1. The CDR3 consists of 16 residues. The V and J ends lost 8 bases and 1 base, in that order; junction bases with no gene match: 12. Germline V gene sequence: CDR1 MNHEY, CDR2 SVGEGT. The CDR3 bases are TGTGCCAGCTTCCCCCGGACAGGGAGAACGAACACTGAAGCTTTCTTT. Protein: CASFPRTGRTNTEAFF.

This clonotype was observed a few times. This chain connects TRBV14 to TRBJ2-3; 9 positions agree with TRBD1. The V and J ends lost 2 bases and 5 bases, in that order; junction bases with no gene match: 14. Germline CDR1 reads SGHDN; CDR2 reads FVKESK. The CDR3 is 18 amino acids. Here the CDR3 reads CASSQWIWKGQGIDTQYF. CDR3 coding DNA: TGTGCCAGCAGCCAATGGATTTGGAAGGGACAGGGCATAGATACGCAGTATTTT.

Many counts were recorded for this clonotype. This chain connects TRBV5-5 to TRBJ1-1; the match to TRBD1 covers 7 bases. The V gene's germline CDR1 is SGHKS and CDR2 YYEKEE (reference sequence). After removal of 4 bases from V and 0 bases from J, the junction contained 15 bases not matched to a gene. The CDR3 covers 18 residues. Written as DNA, the CDR3 is TGTGCCAGCAGCATGCCGGGACAGAGCGCTTGGATGAACACTGAAGCTTTCTTT. It yields the protein CASSMPGQSAWMNTEAFF.

There are a few counts of this clonotype. CDR3 bases: TGTGCCAGCAGCTTAGGGCCGGGCCTTCCGGCAGATACGCAGTATTTT. It yields the protein CASSLGPGLPADTQYF. V usage is TRBV7-8 and J usage is TRBJ2-3; D unclear. Per the germline V gene, CDR1 is SGHVS and CDR2 is FQNEAQ. There are 16 residues in the CDR3. V gave up 1 base and J gave up 4 bases, with 15 bases separating them. Complete variable domain (other parts from reference TRBV7-8 and TRBJ2-3): GAGVSQSPRYKVAKRGQDVALRCDPISGHVSLFWYQQALGQGPEFLTYFQNEAQLDKSGLPSDRFFAERPEGSVSTLKIQRTQQEDSAVYLCASSLGPGLPADTQYFGPGTRLTVL.

This chain uses TRBV5-1 with TRBJ1-5; D gene ambiguous. Germline lookup yields CDR1 SGHRS and CDR2 YFSETQ. CDR3 length: 15 amino acids. Trimming left V 4 bases short and J 4 bases short, with 15 bases between. DNA for the CDR3: TGCGCCAGCAGCCTAGGACTCGGTAGGAATCAGCCCCAGCATTTT. Its translation is CASSLGLGRNQPQHF.

This clonotype appeared many times. This chain uses TRBV29-1 with TRBJ2-2, with TRBD1 identical over 8 bases. CDR3 length: 15 amino acids. V lost 7 bases, J lost 4 bases, and 11 bases stayed unmatched. The germline gives CDR1 SQVTM, CDR2 ANQGSEA. This CDR3 is CSAGRDRGATGELFF. The CDR3 DNA is TGCAGCGCCGGGAGAGACAGGGGTGCCACCGGGGAGCTGTTTTTT.

This clonotype was counted at least ten times. V is TRBV12-3 or TRBV12-4 and J is TRBJ2-3, with D possibly matching TRBD1 (5 bases). This CDR3 is 15 amino acids long. V dropped 5 bases and J dropped 0 bases, with 12 bases sitting between them. The CDR3 reads CASSPSGASTDTQYF. CDR3 DNA sequence: TGTGCCAGCAGTCCCAGTGGGGCTAGCACAGATACGCAGTATTTT.

This clonotype was picked up many times. The genes are TRBV3-1 and TRBJ2-5; TRBD2 aligns across 9 bases. The CDR3 length is 18 residues. CDR1 is LGHDT, CDR2 YNNKEL, per germline (reference sequence). V trimming: 2 bases; J trimming: 5 bases; junction bases outside the gene matches: 15. Written as DNA, the CDR3 is TGTGCCAGCAGCCAACGAAAGGCGGTAGCGGGAGTAGGGGAGACCCAGTACTTC. Protein: CASSQRKAVAGVGETQYF.

The chain uses TRBV19 and TRBJ2-5; D is ambiguous. The germline V gene has CDR1 LNHDA and CDR2 SQIVND (reference sequence). The CDR3 spans 16 residues. The V end was cut by 6 bases, the J end by 0 bases, with 17 bases between. CDR3 amino acids: CASSTFGSAHQETQYF. DNA of the CDR3: TGTGCCAGTAGCACCTTCGGCAGCGCCCACCAAGAGACCCAGTACTTC.

The chain recombines TRBV6-5 with TRBJ1-6, with a weak D call TRBD1 (6 bases). Deletions cut 6 bases from V and 17 bases from J, with 23 bases between. The germline gives CDR1 MNHEY, CDR2 SVGAGI. CDR3 length: 14 amino acids. The CDR3 DNA sequence: TGTGCCAGCAGCTCCCGGGGGCTTCTAAATGGGATCCACTTT. Protein sequence: CASSSRGLLNGIHF.

At least ten counts were recorded for this clonotype. As DNA, the CDR3 is TGTGCCAGCAGCGTCAGCGACGGCACTGAAGCTTTCTTT. Protein: CASSVSDGTEAFF. The chain carries TRBV9 and TRBJ1-1, with unresolved D. The length of the CDR3 is 13 residues. Germline CDR1 reads SGDLS; CDR2 reads YYNGEE. V was shortened by 2 bases and J by 4 bases, with 9 bases between the two germline ends.

This clonotype has ten or more counts. This chain uses TRBV20-1 with TRBJ1-5; a possible D gene is TRBD1 (5 bases). This CDR3 is built from 13 residues. Trimming left V 6 bases short and J 6 bases short, with 15 bases between. Germline V CDR1 and CDR2: DFQATT, SNEGSKA (reference sequence). Here the CDR3 reads CSAIAGGSQPQHF. In DNA, the CDR3 is TGCAGTGCGATCGCCGGGGGTAGTCAGCCCCAGCATTTT.

In its sample, this clonotype was seen many times. The rearrangement joins TRBV6-2 or TRBV6-3 to TRBJ2-1; 10 bases are shared with TRBD2. Germline-derived CDR1 and CDR2 are MNHEY and SVGEGT. The CDR3 consists of 16 residues. V lost 3 bases and J lost 2; bases outside the gene matches: 4. The CDR3 nucleotides read TGTGCCAGCAGTTATGCTAGCGGGAGACCCTACAATGAGCAGTTCTTC. Amino acid sequence: CASSYASGRPYNEQFF.

This clonotype was picked up many times. The chain recombines TRBV29-1 with TRBJ2-7; 7 nucleotides align to TRBD2. Losses at the gene ends were 5 bases for V and 4 bases for J; bases not matched to a gene: 11. CDR1 is SQVTM, CDR2 ANQGSEA, per germline. This CDR3 has 14 amino acids. DNA for the CDR3: TGCAGCGTTAGAGCGGGACTTGCTGGATACGAGCAGTACTTC. Translated: CSVRAGLAGYEQYF.

This clonotype was seen at least ten times. V is TRBV7-9 and J is TRBJ1-2, with TRBD1 matching over 7 bases. Trimming removed 10 bases from V and 1 base from J; junction bases left unmatched: 9. Germline-derived CDR1 and CDR2 are SEHNR and FQNEAQ (reference sequence). The CDR3 has 14 amino acids. The CDR3 protein is CAIWRGQINYGYTF. DNA of the CDR3: TGTGCCATTTGGAGGGGACAGATTAACTATGGCTACACCTTC.

This clonotype has more than one count but fewer than ten. The chain combines TRBV7-8 with TRBJ2-4; no clear D. CDR3 length: 15 amino acids. V dropped 5 bases and J dropped 0 bases, with 11 bases sitting between them. Looked up from germline, CDR1 is SGHVS and CDR2 is FQNEAQ. The CDR3 region is CASSPSALAKNIQYF. Here the CDR3 DNA reads TGTGCCAGCAGCCCCTCGGCCCTAGCCAAAAACATTCAGTACTTC.

This clonotype was found a few times. V gene TRBV28 combines with J gene TRBJ2-1, with a weak D call TRBD1 (6 bases). CDR3 length: 13 residues. CDR1 and CDR2 (germline): MDHEN, SYDVKM. The V gene lost 4 bases and the J gene lost 10 bases, with 14 bases spanning the gap. The CDR3 region has the DNA TGTGCCAGCAGTTCACCAGGGGCCCGGGAGCAGTTCTTC. Translated: CASSSPGAREQFF.

The sample holds a few counts of this clonotype. The chain has TRBV27 and TRBJ2-6; TRBD2 might be the D (5 bases). Germline V gene sequence: CDR1 MNHEY, CDR2 SMNVEV (reference sequence). The CDR3 is 17 amino acids. V was clipped by 6 bases and J by 4 bases, with 19 bases between them. As DNA, the CDR3 is TGTGCCAGCAGCCTGGGCCTACTCCGGGAAGGGGCCAACGTCCTGACTTTC. Amino acids: CASSLGLLREGANVLTF.

This clonotype was seen at least ten times. The gene calls are TRBV7-9 and TRBJ2-3; tentative D call: TRBD2 (6 bases). CDR3 length equals 15 residues. V was trimmed by 0 bases and J by 0 bases, leaving 7 bases between them. Germline CDR1 and CDR2: SEHNR and FQNEAQ (reference sequence). The CDR3 coding sequence is TGTGCCAGCAGCTTAGCCGGGACTAGCACAGATACGCAGTATTTT. Its protein product is CASSLAGTSTDTQYF.

This clonotype was observed a few times. This CDR3 reads CASMVGPERETQYF. The CDR3 DNA follows: TGTGCCAGCATGGTCGGACCGGAGAGAGAGACCCAGTACTTC. The V call is TRBV6-6, the J call TRBJ2-5; D gene unclear. The V and J ends lost 7 bases and 4 bases respectively, with 16 bases between them. From germline, CDR1 is MNHNY and CDR2 SVGAGI (reference sequence). This CDR3 spans 14 amino acids.

This clonotype was counted ten times or more. The J gene is TRBJ1-4, the V gene TRBV5-1; 8 positions agree with TRBD1. Per the germline V gene, CDR1 is SGHRS and CDR2 is YFSETQ. Germline trimming cut 2 bases from V and 1 base from J; bases unmatched to any gene: 22. The CDR3 contains 22 residues. CDR3 sequence (DNA): TGCGCCAGCAGCTTATCCGACAGGGGACCACTGTCGTCCTACGAAACTAATGAAAAACTGTTTTTT. This gives the protein CASSLSDRGPLSSYETNEKLFF.

The V call is TRBV19, the J call TRBJ2-3; weak D call: TRBD2 (6 bases). CDR1 is LNHDA, CDR2 SQIVND, per germline (reference sequence). Trimming took off 6 bases at V and 5 bases at J, with 12 bases between the two ends. CDR3 size: 13 residues. CDR3 amino acids: CASRGPSVDTQYF. The CDR3 nucleotides read TGTGCCAGTAGGGGCCCTAGCGTAGATACGCAGTATTTT.

The V call is TRBV29-1, the J call TRBJ2-7, with D maybe TRBD2 (7 bases). Looked up from germline, CDR1 is SQVTM and CDR2 is ANQGSEA. V was shortened by 5 bases and J by 0 bases, with 14 bases between the two germline ends. The CDR3 has 14 amino acids. The CDR3 nucleotides read TGCAGCGTTAGCGGGACATCGAACTCCTACGAGCAGTACTTC. It is translated as CSVSGTSNSYEQYF.

CDR3 protein: CSAKFPPVDTQYF. The CDR3 bases are TGCAGTGCTAAGTTTCCCCCCGTAGATACGCAGTATTTT. The chain recombines TRBV20-1 with TRBJ2-3; D remains unclear. V was clipped by 4 bases and J by 5 bases, with 13 bases between them. The germline CDR1 and CDR2 sequences are DFQATT and SNEGSKA (reference sequence). This CDR3 has 13 residues.